The sequence of this T cell receptor beta chain was determined in a study of cytomegalovirus exposure and HLA in healthy donors. This table comes from immunoSEQ multiplex PCR, and its TCRdb copy is limited to in-frame clones, with some not included. In the table there are 150,000 to 200,000 clones, approximately 86% of which are singletons. The ends lost 1 base at V and 3 bases at J; junction bases unmatched: 3. The CDR3 consists of 15 residues. In germline, CDR1 is MNHEY, CDR2 SVGAGI. The receptor was isolated from a man aged 18 to 30 in good health and CMV-seropositive. The sample taken for sequencing was PBMCs. This chain connects TRBV6-5 to TRBJ2-7; 10 nucleotides agree with TRBD1. The CDR3 nucleotides are TGTGCCAGCAGTTACTATAGGACAGGGGGCTACGAGCAGTACTTC. It yields the protein CASSYYRTGGYEQYF.